This TCR beta chain appears in the sequencing data of a study of immune evolution from preneoplasia to lung adenocarcinoma. Findings and caveats of the study: Normal lung had highest clonality; later lesions appeared denser, more diverse.

Regarding this clone: The antigen is undetermined.

Libraries were prepared by immunoSEQ multiplex PCR; TCRdb keeps only in-frame clonotypes and omits some of them. The table includes 13,000 to 15,000 clones, more than 80% detected once. This CDR3 comprises 11 residues. Trimming stripped 4 bases from V and 0 bases from J, with 2 bases between. From germline, CDR1 is SGHKS and CDR2 YYEKEE (reference sequence). This clonotype was obtained from a person aged 65-85 years with lung adenocarcinoma. The chain couples TRBV5-5 to TRBJ2-7; D gene unclear. Sequenced input: FFPE minimally invasive lung adenocarcinoma tissue. The CDR3 loop is CASSGSYEQYF. In nucleotides, the CDR3 is TGTGCCAGCAGCGGCTCCTACGAGCAGTACTTC.